Sequencing of this TCR beta chain was carried out in a study of blood T cell repertoires in COVID-19. About the research overall: From T cells, B-cell-depleted T cells, or PBMCs came the material, which was cDNA or gDNA.

Methods used by the authors: Estimation of nucleated cell counts was performed using reference gene primer amplification. The data were produced by immunoSEQ multiplex PCR, yet TCRdb's version contains in-frame clones alone and is incomplete. V, J and clone size are taken as reported in that table, and D and trimming were inferred from the DNA itself. The profile shows some 130,000 clones, about nine tenths of them singletons. CDR1 and CDR2 (germline): GTSNPN, SVGIG (reference sequence). Trimming took off 5 bases at V and 3 bases at J, with 13 bases between the two ends. The CDR3 totals 13 residues. Sequencing was performed on peripheral blood. This receptor was obtained from a woman in her 70s with COVID-19, enrolled during active disease. The chain joins TRBV30 to TRBJ1-2; TRBD1 is a possible D gene (6 bases). The CDR3: CAWGAGAYYGYTF. The CDR3, as DNA: TGTGCCTGGGGGGCGGGGGCGTACTATGGCTACACCTTC. Variable domain in full (rest from reference TRBV30 and TRBJ1-2): SQTIHQWPATLVQPVGSPLSLECTVEGTSNPNLYWYRQAAGRGLQLLFYSVGIGQISSEVPQNLSASRPQDRQFILSSKKLLLSDSGFYLCAWGAGAYYGYTFGSGTRLTVV.